The clone carrying this T cell receptor (beta chain) was recorded at least ten times. The antigen is undetermined. Per the authors' pipeline: Clinicopathological groups supplied CDR3 differences that were used to build a distant-metastasis classifier for papillary thyroid cancer. TCRdb re-called clones from the PCR reads using MiXCR. The V and J calls and clone size come from TCRdb's table, not from the authors' own analysis. Here the sample spans tens of thousands of clones, more than 20% being singletons. The record originates from a study of metastatic and nonmetastatic thyroid tumors. Study-level information: Malignant and benign thyroid patients had repertoires compared in peripheral blood and tumor or nodule tissue.

Each patient went into thyroid surgery without having received any treatment. Per the germline V gene, CDR1 is SGHTA and CDR2 is FQGNSA. Germline trimming cut 2 bases from V and 3 bases from J; bases unmatched to any gene: 15. This CDR3 has 19 residues. General study results and limits: Across blood and tumor, TCR beta diversity in malignant thyroid tumors was reportedly significantly higher than in benign nodules.

The clonotype was recovered from a male donor with papillary thyroid cancer or a benign thyroid nodule (not recorded which). Some clones in this sample may be carry-over from other donors' samples. The chain carries TRBV7-2 and TRBJ2-7; 11 bases fit TRBD2. The sequenced sample consisted of tumor tissue. CDR3 region: CASSLQFGLAGGRSYEQYF. The CDR3 DNA sequence: TGTGCCAGCAGCTTACAATTTGGGCTAGCGGGAGGCCGAAGCTACGAGCAGTACTTC.